Listed below are T cell receptor beta chains from one sample, sequenced in a study of blood T cell repertoires in COVID-19. Profiled with immunoSEQ multiplex PCR; TCRdb holds only in-frame clones, not every one. The sample lists 200,000 to 250,000 clones; around 82% were seen once. Sequencing used peripheral blood. Receptors were obtained from a woman older than 75 with acute or convalescent COVID-19. Each CDR3 is given with its conserved first and last residue. D genes are given only for firm matches. Size is stated for part of the rows, as once, few or many counts, or as a class when the clone is expanded.

D	V	J	size	DNA	CDR3
.	TRBV11-3	TRBJ2-2	few	TGTGCCACCACGCGCGGGACAGTCGAGACCGGGGAGCTGTTTTTT	CATTRGTVETGELFF
.	TRBV12-3/TRBV12-4	TRBJ1-1	.	TGTGCCAGCAGTTTCTCCGGGGTCACTGAAGCTTTCTTT	CASSFSGVTEAFF
TRBD1	TRBV7-2	TRBJ2-2	once	TGTGCCAGCAGGCTGGGACAGGGGGGAAACGGGGAGCTGTTTTTT	CASRLGQGGNGELFF
.	TRBV24-1	TRBJ1-1	.	TGTGCCACCTCTCCCGGAGGAAACACTGAAGCTTTCTTT	CATSPGGNTEAFF
.	TRBV19	TRBJ1-1	.	TGTGCCAGTACTTACTCCCCGGGGGGCACTGAAGCTTTCTTT	CASTYSPGGTEAFF
.	TRBV6-2/TRBV6-3	TRBJ1-2	.	TGTGCCAGCAGTTACACTTATGGCTACACCTTC	CASSYTYGYTF
.	TRBV11-3	TRBJ2-3	once	TGTGCCAGCAGCTTAGGGGCATGGCGGACAGCTAGCACAGATACGCAGTATTTT	CASSLGAWRTASTDTQYF
.	TRBV3-1/TRBV3-2	TRBJ2-7	.	TGTGCCAGCAGCCAAGCGACAGGCCCGACCTACGAGCAGTACTTC	CASSQATGPTYEQYF
.	TRBV7-8	TRBJ1-2	.	TGTGCCAGCAGCTTACGTAGGGGCAGGTATGGCTACACCTTC	CASSLRRGRYGYTF
TRBD1	TRBV12-3/TRBV12-4	TRBJ1-1	.	TGTGCCAGCAGGGGACAGGGTGATACTGAAGCTTTCTTT	CASRGQGDTEAFF
TRBD1	TRBV28	TRBJ1-3	.	TGTGCCAGCAGTACAGGGGGACACTCTGGAAACACCATATATTTT	CASSTGGHSGNTIYF
TRBD1	TRBV27	TRBJ1-6	.	TGTGCCAGCAGAGGGACAGGGGGTTCACCCCTCCACTTT	CASRGTGGSPLHF
.	TRBV6-5	TRBJ1-3	few	TGTGCCAGCATGGAAGGGGCCCTATCTGGAAACACCATATATTTT	CASMEGALSGNTIYF
TRBD1	TRBV9	TRBJ1-4	few	TGTGCCAGCAGCGTAGGAGGGACAGGGAGTAATGAAAAACTGTTTTTT	CASSVGGTGSNEKLFF
.	TRBV10-3	TRBJ1-1	.	TGTGCCATCAGTGAGAAGGCAGGGTCGAACACTGAAGCTTTCTTT	CAISEKAGSNTEAFF
.	TRBV15	TRBJ2-1	.	TGTGCCACCAGTGAACGGACAAGGGGGAATGAGCAGTTCTTC	CATSERTRGNEQFF
.	TRBV18	TRBJ1-2	.	TGTGCCAGCTCACCTTCTACGACAGAAAAATATGGCTACACCTTC	CASSPSTTEKYGYTF
.	TRBV15	TRBJ1-1	once	TGTGCCACCAGCAGAGATCTGGGGGCAGGGGACACTGAAGCTTTCTTT	CATSRDLGAGDTEAFF
.	TRBV19	TRBJ2-5	.	TGTGCCAGTAGTTCCCGGGGATTCACTGGGGAGACCCAGTACTTC	CASSSRGFTGETQYF
.	TRBV7-8	TRBJ1-2	once	TGTGCCAGCAGCCCCCAGAGCAACAGGGTAGTACGCTACACCTTC	CASSPQSNRVVRYTF
.	TRBV2	TRBJ1-1	few	TGTGCCAGCAGTGGTACGGGCACTGAAGCTTTCTTT	CASSGTGTEAFF
TRBD1	TRBV3-1/TRBV3-2	TRBJ1-3	.	TGTGCCAGCAGCCCCTACTCGACAGGGGTAGTAGGAAACACCATATATTTT	CASSPYSTGVVGNTIYF
.	TRBV5-4	TRBJ2-5	.	TGTGCCAGCAGCTTGTGGTTGGGGGGATTCCAAGAGACCCAGTACTTC	CASSLWLGGFQETQYF
.	TRBV30	TRBJ1-2	.	TGTGCCTGGAGTGCAGTGGACAATTGGTATGGCTACACCTTC	CAWSAVDNWYGYTF
TRBD1	TRBV28	TRBJ1-1	.	TGTGCCAGCAGTCCTCGGACAGGGAGGACTGAAGCTTTCTTT	CASSPRTGRTEAFF
.	TRBV7-8	TRBJ2-7	.	TGTGCCAGCAGCACTTCTGGGGCGGGGGCGAGCTACGAGCAGTACTTC	CASSTSGAGASYEQYF
.	TRBV6-1	TRBJ2-1	once	TGTGCCAGCAGTGAAGCGTCCAGGGAGGTCAATGAGCAGTTCTTC	CASSEASREVNEQFF
.	TRBV29-1	TRBJ1-1	.	TGCAGCGCCTTGGGGCAGACCATGAACACTGAAGCTTTCTTT	CSALGQTMNTEAFF
.	TRBV2	TRBJ1-1	.	TGTGCCAGCACCCGAGGGATGGAGAACACTGAAGCTTTCTTT	CASTRGMENTEAFF
.	TRBV7-2	TRBJ2-3	.	TGTGCCAGCAGCTTATCCGGGATTACCCCGTATTTT	CASSLSGITPYF
.	TRBV7-3	TRBJ1-3	.	TGTGCCAGCAGCTTAAACGGGAGGGGAAACACCATATATTTT	CASSLNGRGNTIYF
.	TRBV6-5	TRBJ2-1	few	TGTGCCACCTTCCGTCTAAGCGGCAATGAGCAGTTCTTC	CATFRLSGNEQFF
TRBD1	TRBV7-2	TRBJ1-1	.	TGTGCCAGCAGCCCCCGGACAGGGAACACTGAAGCTTTCTTT	CASSPRTGNTEAFF
TRBD1	TRBV7-2	TRBJ1-1	.	TGTGCCAGCAGCCTAGACAGGGGCTTCACTGAAGCTTTCTTT	CASSLDRGFTEAFF
TRBD1	TRBV9	TRBJ1-6	many	TGTGCCAGCAGCGTAGCGGGACAGTTAAATTCACCCCTCCACTTT	CASSVAGQLNSPLHF
.	TRBV3-1/TRBV3-2	TRBJ2-5	.	TGTGCCAGCAGCCTTGCCCCCGGGGGCCAAGAGACCCAGTACTTC	CASSLAPGGQETQYF
TRBD1	TRBV5-4	TRBJ1-2	.	TGTGCCAGCAGCTTCCCGGACAGGCCAAACTATGGCTACACCTTC	CASSFPDRPNYGYTF
.	TRBV7-3	TRBJ1-2	.	TGTGCCAGCAGTCTAGGTCCGGGGGACTATGGCTACACCTTC	CASSLGPGDYGYTF
.	TRBV5-8	TRBJ2-7	once	TGTGCCAGCAGGGAGACCTACGAGCAGTACTTC	CASRETYEQYF
.	TRBV9	TRBJ1-5	.	TGTGCCAGCAGCGTAGAAGGGGGCAATCAGCCCCAGCATTTT	CASSVEGGNQPQHF
.	TRBV5-8	TRBJ1-5	.	TGTGCCAGCAGCTTTGAAGGGGTCAGAGGCAATCAGCCCCAGCATTTT	CASSFEGVRGNQPQHF
.	TRBV5-5	TRBJ1-1	.	TGTGCCAGCAGCTTGGAAAGCGTTATAGCTTTCTTT	CASSLESVIAFF
.	TRBV19	TRBJ1-3	few	TGTGCCAGTAGTATAATCGGCAGGGCTTACGGAAACACCATATATTTT	CASSIIGRAYGNTIYF
.	TRBV19	TRBJ1-3	.	TGTGCCAGTACCGCGGGGGGGAGCTCTGGAAACACCATATATTTT	CASTAGGSSGNTIYF
TRBD2	TRBV10-3	TRBJ2-3	.	TGTGCCACCAGTGGGCTAGCGGGGCCCACAGATACGCAGTATTTT	CATSGLAGPTDTQYF
.	TRBV5-1	TRBJ1-2	.	TGCGCCAGCAGCGTCGAGGCCGGAAGCTACACCTTC	CASSVEAGSYTF
TRBD1	TRBV24-1	TRBJ2-3	.	TGTGCCACCAGTGATCGGCGACAGGGGGCAAGAGATACGCAGTATTTT	CATSDRRQGARDTQYF
TRBD1	TRBV10-3	TRBJ1-5	.	TGTGCCATCAGCCGGGGACAGGACCCGAATCAGCCCCAGCATTTT	CAISRGQDPNQPQHF
.	TRBV19	TRBJ1-5	.	TGTGCCAGTAGTTGGTCGGGGGATCAGCCCCAGCATTTT	CASSWSGDQPQHF
.	TRBV19	TRBJ1-6	.	TGTGCCAGTAGTAGTACAGGGAATTCACCCCTCCACTTT	CASSSTGNSPLHF
.	TRBV18	TRBJ2-3	.	TGTGCCAGCTCCAAGTCATCAGGCGTTAGCACAGATACGCAGTATTTT	CASSKSSGVSTDTQYF
TRBD2	TRBV7-2	TRBJ2-7	few	TGTGCCAGCAGCTTGGGCGGGGGGCCCCGCGAGCAGTACTTC	CASSLGGGPREQYF
TRBD2	TRBV5-1	TRBJ2-3	.	TGCGCCAGCAGCTTTAGCGGGGGGGCCCCAGATACGCAGTATTTT	CASSFSGGAPDTQYF
TRBD1	TRBV18	TRBJ1-1	.	TGTGCCAGCTCACCAACGGGACAGGGGTGGAACACTGAAGCTTTCTTT	CASSPTGQGWNTEAFF